The clone carrying this T cell receptor beta chain was counted a few times. Its antigen remains unknown. TCRdb re-called the 5' RACE reads with MiXCR, one entry per CDR3 protein. This sample has fewer than 650,000 distinct CDR3 sequences; 7.1% occur once, and the top ten carry less than 2%. CDR3 size: 14 residues. Germline CDR1 reads SNHLY; CDR2 reads FYNNEI. The V end was cut by 6 bases, the J end by 5 bases, with 11 bases between. This record comes from a study of identical twins. The study's findings and limits: Not following the same donors, the study drew its conclusions from cross-sectional statistical analysis.

This sample also belongs to another study, concerning yellow fever vaccine responses in identical twins.

The origin of this receptor is a woman between 18 and 30 years old in good health. The gene calls are TRBV2 and TRBJ1-6; D might be TRBD1 (6 bases). The source material was PBMCs. CDR3 in DNA: TGTGCCAGCAGCCGGGACACCCATAATTCACCCCTCCACTTT. Protein: CASSRDTHNSPLHF.